Detailed here is one T cell receptor (beta chain). This sample is drawn from a study of T cells of healthy individuals. MiXCR, applied by TCRdb to the 5' RACE reads, yields one record per CDR3 protein. Counted here are just over 40,000 distinct CDR3 sequences, more than 4.5% occurring once; the ten biggest clones make up approximately 8.5%. Germline V gene data show CDR1 as MNHEY and CDR2 as SVGAGI. The CDR3 loop spans 14 amino acids. V was pared by 2 bases and J by 3 bases, with 8 bases between. The gene calls are TRBV6-5 and TRBJ1-5; tentatively, D is TRBD1 (6 bases). This TCR derives from a human donor in good health. The CDR3 nucleotides are TGTGCCAGCAGTTACGGACAGAACAATCAGCCCCAGCATTTT. Protein sequence: CASSYGQNNQPQHF.